Shown below are 21 T cell receptor beta chains from a single sample sequenced in a study of identifying expanded T cells in peripheral blood. The repertoire was sequenced with immunoSEQ multiplex PCR; TCRdb's copy has only in-frame clones and lacks some. The profile shows about 100,000 clones, 80% to 90% of them singletons. The specimen sequenced was blood. The receptors were sampled from a person aged 18 to 70 in good health.

The rearrangement joins TRBV10-3 to TRBJ2-7; TRBD1 matches at 7 bases. V shed 3 bases and J 6 bases; nucleotides not matched to a gene: 8. Germline V CDR1 and CDR2: ENHRY, SYGVKD. The CDR3 contains 14 residues. DNA of the CDR3: TGTGCCATCAGTGAAGTTGGTAGGGGGCGCGAGCAGTACTTC. Residues: CAISEVGRGREQYF.

CDR3 protein: CASSQAGGSHEQYF. The CDR3 bases are TGTGCCAGCAGCCAGGCAGGGGGTTCCCACGAGCAGTACTTC. The V and J genes are TRBV7-7 and TRBJ2-7; 7 bases match TRBD1. CDR1 SSHAT and CDR2 FNYEAQ come from the germline V gene (reference sequence). V shed 5 bases, J shed 5 bases, and the junction held 9 bases outside the gene matches. This CDR3 comprises 14 residues.

The chain has TRBV9 and TRBJ2-7; 8 bases are shared with TRBD1. Germline-derived CDR1 and CDR2 are SGDLS and YYNGEE. Losses at the gene ends were 0 bases for V and 5 bases for J; bases not matched to a gene: 4. The CDR3 contains 14 residues. This chain's CDR3 is CASSVASGGHEQYF. CDR3 nucleotide sequence: TGTGCCAGCAGCGTAGCCTCAGGGGGCCACGAGCAGTACTTC.

V and J are TRBV5-1 and TRBJ1-1; 9 nucleotides line up with TRBD1. CDR1 is SGHRS, CDR2 YFSETQ, per germline. The CDR3 covers 17 residues. With 3 bases clipped from V and 5 bases from J, the junction kept 14 bases outside the gene matches. The CDR3 is CASSSTGGSGLRTEAFF. The CDR3 coding sequence is TGCGCCAGCAGCTCCACAGGGGGCTCAGGGTTGAGGACTGAAGCTTTCTTT.

This rearrangement joins TRBV30 to TRBJ1-1, with D possibly matching TRBD1 (5 bases). CDR1 is GTSNPN, CDR2 SVGIG, per germline (reference sequence). Trimming took 2 bases from V and 11 from J, leaving 15 bases between them. The CDR3 spans 12 residues. In DNA, the CDR3 is TGTGCCTGGAGTTCTACGGGACGCGTCGCTTTCTTT. It yields the protein CAWSSTGRVAFF.

The rearrangement uses TRBV30 and TRBJ1-5, with a weak D call TRBD1 (5 bases). CDR1 and CDR2 (germline): GTSNPN, SVGIG (reference sequence). With 2 bases removed from V and 7 bases from J, the gap between germline ends came to 18 bases. This CDR3 comprises 15 residues. The CDR3 DNA sequence: TGTGCCTGGAGTCCCCCGGGACCCACTTGGCAGCCCCAGCATTTT. Protein sequence: CAWSPPGPTWQPQHF.

The CDR3 coding sequence is TGTGCCAGCGCGACCCACGGCCCTAGAAATAATGAAAAACTGTTTTTT. It encodes CASATHGPRNNEKLFF. The rearrangement uses TRBV2 and TRBJ1-4; D is undetermined. Deletions cut 8 bases from V and 4 bases from J, with 20 bases between. The CDR3 consists of 16 residues. From germline, CDR1 is SNHLY and CDR2 FYNNEI.

This chain uses TRBV7-2 with TRBJ2-3, with 11 bases lining up with TRBD2. Per germline, CDR1 SGHTA and CDR2 FQGNSA. The CDR3 is 17 amino acids. Trimming removed 5 bases from V and 1 base from J; junction bases left unmatched: 8. CDR3 in amino acids: CASSRRLAGTRTDTQYF. As DNA, the CDR3 is TGTGCCAGCAGCCGCCGACTAGCGGGAACTCGCACAGATACGCAGTATTTT.

The chain uses TRBV7-6 and TRBJ1-2; TRBD1 is a possible D gene (6 bases). The V gene lost 7 bases and the J gene lost 2 bases, with 14 bases spanning the gap. CDR1 is SGHVS, CDR2 FNYEAQ, per germline. CDR3 length equals 14 residues. CDR3 amino acids: CASTPSQGNYGYTF. The CDR3 nucleotides are TGTGCCAGCACCCCCTCCCAGGGGAACTATGGCTACACCTTC.

V is TRBV27 and J is TRBJ2-7, with 7 bases lining up with TRBD2. This CDR3 is 13 amino acids long. Germline V gives CDR1 MNHEY, CDR2 SMNVEV (reference sequence). The J segment lost 2 bases and the V segment lost 5 bases, leaving 3 bases of the junction unmatched. CDR3 sequence reads: CASSTGTTYEQYF. The CDR3 nucleotides are TGTGCCAGCAGTACTGGGACTACCTACGAGCAGTACTTC.

The chain couples TRBV2 to TRBJ2-7; D gene uncertain. CDR1 is SNHLY and CDR2 is FYNNEI in the germline V gene. Between the trimmed V and J ends, which lost 4 bases and 1 base, there was a span of 11 bases. This CDR3 has 14 amino acids. The CDR3 loop reads CASSASWASYEQYF. The DNA for the CDR3 is TGTGCCAGCAGTGCAAGTTGGGCTTCCTACGAGCAGTACTTC.

The rearrangement joins TRBV7-6 to TRBJ2-1; tentatively, D is TRBD1 or TRBD2 (5 bases each). V was shortened by 0 bases and J by 8 bases, with 17 bases between the two germline ends. Germline assignment: CDR1 SGHVS and CDR2 FNYEAQ. The CDR3 has 16 amino acids. CDR3 sequence (DNA): TGTGCCAGCAGCTTAGCTACACTAGGGGTCCTTCATGAGCAGTTCTTC. Protein sequence: CASSLATLGVLHEQFF.

The rearrangement uses TRBV6-5 and TRBJ1-2, with TRBD1 as a possible D gene (6 bases). Germline V gene lookup returns CDR1 MNHEY and CDR2 SVGAGI. Trimming pared 4 bases from V and 7 bases from J, leaving 19 bases between. The CDR3 contains 15 residues. The CDR3 loop is CASSSGTRGSGGYTF. CDR3 nucleotides: TGTGCCAGCAGTTCCGGGACAAGGGGCTCTGGTGGCTACACCTTC.

This clone was picked up a small number of times. The rearrangement joins TRBV2 to TRBJ1-1; D is ambiguous. Germline V gene data show CDR1 as SNHLY and CDR2 as FYNNEI. V lost 6 bases and J lost 2, with 7 bases in between. The length of the CDR3 is 12 residues. CDR3 sequence: CASSETNTEAFF. CDR3 nucleotide sequence: TGTGCCAGCAGCGAGACCAACACTGAAGCTTTCTTT.

The rearrangement links TRBV6-6 to TRBJ2-7; 7 nucleotides match TRBD1. Trimming removed 5 bases from V and 4 bases from J; junction bases left unmatched: 11. Germline V CDR1 and CDR2: MNHNY, SVGAGI (reference sequence). The CDR3 totals 15 residues. CDR3 DNA sequence: TGTGCCAGCAGTACCTCCGGGACAGAGTATTACGAGCAGTACTTC. Translated, it gives CASSTSGTEYYEQYF.

The J gene is TRBJ1-5, the V gene TRBV4-3; D uncertain. CDR1 is LGHNA, CDR2 YSLEER, per germline. Trimming stripped 0 bases from V and 1 base from J, with 10 bases between. The CDR3 runs 16 residues. CDR3 coding DNA: TGCGCCAGCAGCCAAGATTGGGGAGGCAGCAATCAGCCCCAGCATTTT. It encodes CASSQDWGGSNQPQHF.

The J gene is TRBJ1-2, the V gene TRBV9; D gene uncertain. The CDR3 sequence is 15 residues long. Germline V lookup: CDR1 SGDLS, CDR2 YYNGEE. The V and J ends lost 4 bases and 6 bases respectively, with 19 bases between them. The CDR3 DNA follows: TGTGCCAGCAGCCTTGGCACCCTAGGAACGAATGGCTACACCTTC. This codes for CASSLGTLGTNGYTF.

The chain is built from TRBV5-1 and TRBJ1-2; D possibly corresponds to TRBD1 (5 bases). The CDR3 length is 16 residues. V lost 4 bases to trimming and J lost 6 bases, with 22 bases between them. Germline V CDR1 and CDR2: SGHRS, YFSETQ. The DNA for the CDR3 is TGCGCCAGCAGCCCGGGGGGACCGACCTTTCAACATGGCTACACCTTC. Encoded protein: CASSPGGPTFQHGYTF.

The chain couples TRBV28 to TRBJ2-7, with 9 bases matching TRBD2. J was trimmed by 2 bases and V by 6 bases; bases with no gene match: 5. The CDR3 covers 14 residues. The germline gives CDR1 MDHEN, CDR2 SYDVKM. The CDR3 nucleotides are TGTGCCAGCAGGTTAGCGGGAGAGGCCTACGAGCAGTACTTC. Protein: CASRLAGEAYEQYF.

This chain uses TRBV2 with TRBJ1-2; D gene uncertain. Deletions cut 6 bases from V and 1 base from J, with 9 bases between. This CDR3 has 13 residues. In germline, CDR1 is SNHLY, CDR2 FYNNEI. The CDR3, as DNA: TGTGCCAGCAGCCGGACTGATAACTATGGCTACACCTTC. Translating it yields CASSRTDNYGYTF.

Here the CDR3 DNA reads TGTGCCAGCAGCCTATATGGCACTGAAGCTTTCTTT. Residues: CASSLYGTEAFF. V is TRBV5-4 and J is TRBJ1-1; unclear D gene. The CDR3 totals 12 residues. From germline, CDR1 is SGHNT and CDR2 YYREEE (reference sequence). Trimming shortened V by 4 bases and J by 4 bases, and 8 bases separated the two germline ends. Full variable domain (rest looked up from reference TRBV5-4 and TRBJ1-1): ETGVTQSPTHLIKTRGQQVTLRCSSQSGHNTVSWYQQALGQGPQFIFQYYREEENGRGNFPPRFSGLQFPNYSSELNVNALELDDSALYLCASSLYGTEAFFGQGTRLTVV.